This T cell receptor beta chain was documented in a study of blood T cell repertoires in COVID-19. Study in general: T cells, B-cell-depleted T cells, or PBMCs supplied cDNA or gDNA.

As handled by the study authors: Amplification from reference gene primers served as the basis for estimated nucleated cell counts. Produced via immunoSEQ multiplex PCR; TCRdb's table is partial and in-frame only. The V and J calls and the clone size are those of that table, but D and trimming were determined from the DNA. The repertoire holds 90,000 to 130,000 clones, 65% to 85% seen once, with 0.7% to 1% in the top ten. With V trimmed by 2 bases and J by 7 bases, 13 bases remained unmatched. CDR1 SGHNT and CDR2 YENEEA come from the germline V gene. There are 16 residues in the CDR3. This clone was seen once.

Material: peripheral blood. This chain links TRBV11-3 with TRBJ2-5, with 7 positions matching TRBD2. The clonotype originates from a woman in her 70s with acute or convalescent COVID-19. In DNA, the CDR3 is TGTGCCAGCAGCTTATCCGGGACTACCCCCGGAGGGACCCAGTACTTC. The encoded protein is CASSLSGTTPGGTQYF.